This T cell receptor (beta chain) derives from a study of Ad26.COV2.S vaccination and SARS-CoV-2 variants. Turning to the study itself: Administration of Ad26.COV2.S was intramuscular, either once or twice 56 days apart.

TCRdb's table, derived via immunoSEQ multiplex PCR, lists solely in-frame clones and lacks some. Here the sample spans around 450,000 clones, roughly 89% being singletons. Germline V gene sequence: CDR1 SGHRS, CDR2 YFSETQ. Trimming shortened V by 1 base and J by 12 bases, and 22 bases separated the two germline ends. This CDR3 comprises 15 residues. Treatment indicated: roughly 19 received Ad26.COV2.S at low or high dose, single or two shots; 5 received placebo; per-sample allocation not given. Collection of samples fell on day 63 after the first vaccine or placebo injection. Donation came from an adult in Boston who was aged 18-55 years.

This clonotype was sampled from a person aged 18 to 59 who received the Ad26.COV2.S COVID-19 vaccine or a placebo. This chain connects TRBV5-1 to TRBJ1-1, with D maybe TRBD1 (5 bases). This specimen was peripheral blood, taken in a trial of Ad26.COV2.S vaccine versus placebo. The CDR3 coding sequence is TGCGCCAGCAGCTTGCTCAGCACGGGGGTTGAATCAACTTTCTTT. It translates to CASSLLSTGVESTFF. Combining the CDR3 with reference TRBV5-1 and TRBJ1-1 gives the whole variable domain KAGVTQTPRYLIKTRGQQVTLSCSPISGHRSVSWYQQTPGQGLQFLFEYFSETQRNKGNFPGRFSGRQFSNSRSEMNVSTLELGDSALYLCASSLLSTGVESTFFGQGTRLTVV.